The sequence of this T cell receptor (beta chain) was determined in a study of shared clonotypes between healthy human individuals. As for the study in general: Per-donor plates numbered three CD4 naive, three CD4 memory, two CD8 naive and one CD8 memory. Study-level points and caveats: Non-shared clonotypes had lower generation probabilities than those shared by all four donors. Sharing of clonotypes among donors was expected to vary with sequencing depth.

Assay: immunoSEQ multiplex PCR; the TCRdb copy retains only in-frame clones and omits some. The sample records some 2 million clones, 85% to 95% being singletons. Germline V CDR1 and CDR2: SGHVS, FQNEAQ. V was trimmed by 1 base and J by 0 bases, leaving 10 bases between them. The CDR3 runs 16 residues. On this clone itself: Its antigen remains unidentified.

This sequence was found in a man between 18 and 35 years old in good health. Sequencing was performed on naive CD4+ T cells sorted from blood. Subset here: CD45RA+ positively selected. The rearrangement links TRBV7-8 to TRBJ2-1; D remains ambiguous. CDR3 bases: TGTGCCAGCAGCTTAGAGTTGGCAAGCTCCTACAATGAGCAGTTCTTC. It specifies CASSLELASSYNEQFF.